This T cell receptor (beta chain) was found in a study of blood T cell repertoires in COVID-19. Study-level background: T cells, B-cell-depleted T cells, or PBMCs supplied cDNA or gDNA.

Data came from immunoSEQ multiplex PCR; TCRdb stores just in-frame clones and leaves some out. Of about 160,000 clones listed, about 80% are singletons. The CDR3 is made up of 14 amino acids. CDR1 is MNHEY, CDR2 SMNVEV, per germline (reference sequence). V shed 2 bases and J shed 2 bases, with 7 bases lying between them. This clonotype originated in a woman aged 35 to 49 with COVID-19, enrolled during active disease. What was sequenced was peripheral blood. The chain uses TRBV27 and TRBJ1-3; a weak D match, TRBD1 (5 bases). CDR3 DNA: TGTGCCAGCAGTTTAACCAGGGCTGGAAACACCATATATTTT. Its translation: CASSLTRAGNTIYF.